The 29 T cell receptor beta chains presented below share a single source sample, sequenced in a study of somatic mutations in cytotoxic T cells in rheumatoid arthritis. The data were produced by immunoSEQ multiplex PCR, yet TCRdb's version contains in-frame clones alone and is incomplete. The sample includes about 16,000 clones, approximately 84% seen only once; the top ten take approximately 9.3%. The sequenced material came from CD8+ T cells sorted from blood. The receptors come from an adult with rheumatoid arthritis.

The V and J genes are TRBV4-1 and TRBJ2-3, with 9 bases matching TRBD2. The CDR3 is 17 amino acids. With 1 base clipped from V and 1 base from J, the junction kept 6 bases outside the gene matches. Germline CDR1 MGHRA, CDR2 YSYEKL. The CDR3 DNA reads as TGCGCCAGCAGCCAAGCGGCTAGCGGGGATCGCACAGATACGCAGTATTTT. This sequence encodes CASSQAASGDRTDTQYF.

The rearrangement links TRBV30 to TRBJ2-7, with 7 bases lining up with TRBD2. This CDR3 is 12 amino acids long. CDR1 is GTSNPN, CDR2 SVGIG, per germline (reference sequence). V gave up 6 bases and J gave up 7 bases; unmatched junction bases: 9. The CDR3 protein is CACDSGVGEQYF. The CDR3 bases are TGTGCCTGCGACAGCGGGGTCGGAGAGCAGTACTTC.

This clone was seen more than once but under ten times. V and J are TRBV29-1 and TRBJ1-1, with 8 bases fitting TRBD1. The ends lost 5 bases at V and 1 base at J; junction bases unmatched: 6. The CDR3 contains 14 residues. Germline V CDR1 and CDR2: SQVTM, ANQGSEA. The CDR3 sequence is CSVFGQGSNTEAFF. CDR3 sequence (DNA): TGCAGCGTTTTTGGACAGGGTTCGAACACTGAAGCTTTCTTT.

V usage is TRBV28 and J usage is TRBJ1-2, with no clear D. V gave up 4 bases and J gave up 6 bases, with 12 bases separating them. CDR1 is MDHEN and CDR2 is SYDVKM in the germline V gene. This CDR3 is built from 13 residues. The CDR3 DNA is TGTGCCAGCAGTTCTGAGGCAGTCAATGGCTACACCTTC. Translation gives CASSSEAVNGYTF.

The CDR3 DNA follows: TGTGCCGAGGGGCTAGCGGGGGTGGGATCCTACAATGAGCAGTTCTTC. As protein: CAEGLAGVGSYNEQFF. The V and J genes are TRBV2 and TRBJ2-1, with TRBD2 matching over 10 bases. Per germline, CDR1 SNHLY and CDR2 FYNNEI. The CDR3 spans 16 residues. J lost 1 base, V lost 11 bases, and 11 bases had no gene match.

The genes are TRBV28 and TRBJ2-2; a possible D gene is TRBD1 (6 bases). Germline lookup yields CDR1 MDHEN and CDR2 SYDVKM. V lost 3 bases to trimming and J lost 6 bases, with 8 bases between them. This CDR3 comprises 13 residues. CDR3: CASSLTGSGELFF. The CDR3 DNA is TGTGCCAGCAGTTTGACAGGTTCCGGGGAGCTGTTTTTT.

This chain connects TRBV19 to TRBJ2-1, with D maybe TRBD1 (6 bases). V gave up 5 bases and J gave up 0 bases, with 11 bases separating them. CDR3 length: 15 residues. CDR1 is LNHDA and CDR2 is SQIVND in the germline V gene (reference sequence). CDR3 region: CASSFPDSSYNEQFF. The CDR3 DNA is TGTGCCAGTAGTTTCCCGGACAGCTCCTACAATGAGCAGTTCTTC.

The CDR3 bases are TGTGCCAGCAGCTTAGTGGACAGATACTACGAGCAGTACTTC. This encodes CASSLVDRYYEQYF. V and J are TRBV11-2 and TRBJ2-7; perhaps TRBD1 as D (6 bases). Trimming left V 1 base short and J 3 bases short, with 10 bases between. CDR1 is SGHAT and CDR2 is FQNNGV in the germline V gene. This CDR3 contains 14 residues.

V is TRBV10-2 and J is TRBJ1-1, with D possibly being TRBD1 (6 bases). V was shortened by 6 bases and J by 5 bases, with 13 bases between the two germline ends. Germline V lookup: CDR1 WSHSY, CDR2 SAAADI. The CDR3 sequence is 13 residues long. DNA of the CDR3: TGCGCCAGCAGAGATTTCAGGGGAACTGAAGCTTTCTTT. The encoded protein is CASRDFRGTEAFF.

This chain links TRBV27 with TRBJ2-5; 12 nucleotides agree with TRBD2. This CDR3 has 15 amino acids. Germline values: CDR1 MNHEY, CDR2 SMNVEV (reference sequence). V shed 2 bases, J shed 10 bases, and the junction held 8 bases outside the gene matches. CDR3 sequence (DNA): TGTGCCAGCAGTTTACTAGCGGGGGGGACCCTGAGCCAGTACTTC. Translated, it gives CASSLLAGGTLSQYF.

V gene TRBV19 combines with J gene TRBJ1-2; weak D call: TRBD1 (5 bases). V was trimmed by 5 bases and J by 8 bases, leaving 15 bases between them. CDR1 and CDR2 from the germline V gene are LNHDA and SQIVND (reference sequence). CDR3 length: 13 amino acids. CDR3 amino acids: CASSLGRVEGYTF. The CDR3 DNA is TGTGCCAGTAGTTTGGGCAGGGTGGAAGGCTACACCTTC.

By share, this clone ranks as medium-sized. This chain uses TRBV9 with TRBJ2-2; possibly TRBD2 for D (5 bases). Germline V CDR1 and CDR2: SGDLS, YYNGEE. This CDR3 spans 18 amino acids. Trimming stripped 6 bases from V and 1 base from J, with 22 bases between. The CDR3 sequence is CASNRFGGWAGNTGELFF. The CDR3 DNA reads TGTGCCAGCAACCGCTTCGGCGGGTGGGCGGGGAACACCGGGGAGCTGTTTTTT.

This chain links TRBV13 with TRBJ1-6; a possible D gene is TRBD1 (5 bases). CDR1 is PRHDT, CDR2 FYEKMQ, per germline (reference sequence). The V gene lost 6 bases and the J gene lost 7 bases, with 16 bases spanning the gap. The CDR3 runs to 15 residues. The CDR3 DNA sequence: TGTGCCAGCAGACAGGAACCCTCGGGGAATTCACCCCTCCACTTT. As protein: CASRQEPSGNSPLHF.

The chain recombines TRBV2 with TRBJ1-2; D gene uncertain. The CDR3 totals 12 residues. Germline values: CDR1 SNHLY, CDR2 FYNNEI. Between the trimmed V and J ends, which lost 2 bases and 6 bases, there was a span of 7 bases. The CDR3 reads CASSEWRDGYTF. The CDR3 bases are TGTGCCAGCAGTGAATGGAGGGATGGCTACACCTTC.

CDR3 sequence: CASSDQGMGSGANVLTF. The CDR3 DNA reads TGTGCCAGCAGTGACCAGGGAATGGGCTCGGGGGCCAACGTCCTGACTTTC. This sequence joins TRBV6-4 and TRBJ2-6; D perhaps matches TRBD1 (5 bases). With 2 bases removed from V and 4 bases from J, the gap between germline ends came to 15 bases. Germline V gives CDR1 MRHNA, CDR2 SNTAGT. The CDR3 runs 17 residues.

The rearrangement uses TRBV7-9 and TRBJ1-5; no clear D. The CDR3 extends over 12 amino acids. Germline V gives CDR1 SEHNR, CDR2 FQNEAQ (reference sequence). V was shortened by 5 bases and J by 5 bases, with 7 bases between the two germline ends. CDR3 DNA: TGTGCCAGCAGCCAAACCGATCAGCCCCAGCATTTT. Amino acid sequence: CASSQTDQPQHF.

The V call is TRBV5-5, the J call TRBJ1-5; 9 nucleotides match TRBD1. The germline V gene has CDR1 SGHKS and CDR2 YYEKEE (reference sequence). With V trimmed by 4 bases and J by 4 bases, 3 bases remained unmatched. The CDR3 sequence is 14 residues long. The CDR3 reads CASSPTGGNQPQHF. As DNA, the CDR3 is TGTGCCAGCAGCCCGACAGGGGGTAATCAGCCCCAGCATTTT. The whole variable domain, filled in from reference TRBV5-5 and TRBJ1-5, reads DAGVTQSPTHLIKTRGQQVTLRCSPISGHKSVSWYQQVLGQGPQFIFQYYEKEERGRGNFPDRFSARQFPNYSSELNVNALLLGDSALYLCASSPTGGNQPQHFGDGTRLSIL.

The CDR3 sequence is CATKDGGSEAFF. CDR3 nucleotide sequence: TGCGCCACCAAAGACGGGGGCTCTGAAGCTTTCTTT. J is TRBJ1-1 and V is TRBV5-1, with a possible D match to TRBD1 (6 bases). Trimming shortened V by 9 bases and J by 6 bases, and 15 bases separated the two germline ends. CDR1 is SGHRS, CDR2 YFSETQ, per germline. This CDR3 contains 12 residues. The whole variable domain, remainder taken from reference TRBV5-1 and TRBJ1-1, is KAGVTQTPRYLIKTRGQQVTLSCSPISGHRSVSWYQQTPGQGLQFLFEYFSETQRNKGNFPGRFSGRQFSNSRSEMNVSTLELGDSALYLCATKDGGSEAFFGQGTRLTVV.

The gene calls are TRBV7-9 and TRBJ2-2, with 12 bases that match TRBD2. This CDR3 contains 16 residues. The V and J ends lost 1 base and 4 bases, in that order; junction bases with no gene match: 1. Germline lookup yields CDR1 SEHNR and CDR2 FQNEAQ (reference sequence). CDR3 bases: TGTGCCAGCAGCTTAGGACTAGCGGGGGCCACCGGGGAGCTGTTTTTT. Translation gives CASSLGLAGATGELFF. The entire variable domain, with the rest obtained from reference TRBV7-9 and TRBJ2-2, is as follows: DTGVSQNPRHKITKRGQNVTFRCDPISEHNRLYWYRQTLGQGPEFLTYFQNEAQLEKSRLLSDRFSAERPKGSFSTLEIQRTEQGDSAMYLCASSLGLAGATGELFFGEGSRLTVL.

Only one count was recorded for this clone. The V gene is TRBV5-1, the J gene TRBJ1-1; D perhaps matches TRBD1 (6 bases). Germline V gene lookup returns CDR1 SGHRS and CDR2 YFSETQ. V was cut by 4 bases and J by 2 bases, with 15 bases left in between. The CDR3 is made up of 15 amino acids. For the CDR3, the DNA is TGCGCCAGCAGCCCCTCCTACAGGGCTAACACTGAAGCTTTCTTT. Protein sequence: CASSPSYRANTEAFF.

The chain carries TRBV7-9 and TRBJ1-5; D is perhaps TRBD1 (5 bases). Germline V gives CDR1 SEHNR, CDR2 FQNEAQ (reference sequence). The length of the CDR3 is 13 residues. The V end was cut by 6 bases, the J end by 4 bases, with 10 bases between. The CDR3 protein is CASSSGGNQPQHF. In DNA form, the CDR3 reads TGTGCCAGCAGTTCGGGGGGAAATCAGCCCCAGCATTTT.

This clone was picked up a small number of times. The V and J genes are TRBV27 and TRBJ1-5; 7 bases line up with TRBD1. J was trimmed by 7 bases and V by 3 bases; bases with no gene match: 9. The CDR3 totals 15 residues. The V gene's germline CDR1 is MNHEY and CDR2 SMNVEV (reference sequence). DNA of the CDR3: TGTGCCAGCAGTTTGTCAGGGGGAGGTTGGCAGCCCCAGCATTTT. Translation gives CASSLSGGGWQPQHF.

V and J are TRBV14 and TRBJ2-2; 7 bases align to TRBD1. J lost 0 bases, V lost 5 bases, and 9 bases had no gene match. Germline CDR1 and CDR2: SGHDN and FVKESK. CDR3 length: 17 amino acids. CDR3: CASSKLPGTANTGELFF. The CDR3, as DNA: TGTGCCAGCAGCAAACTACCCGGGACAGCGAACACCGGGGAGCTGTTTTTT.

This clone appeared a few times. The V and J genes are TRBV7-9 and TRBJ2-7; D gene ambiguous. There are 12 residues in the CDR3. V lost 4 bases to trimming and J lost 4 bases, with 8 bases between them. Germline CDR1 SEHNR, CDR2 FQNEAQ (reference sequence). In DNA, the CDR3 is TGTGCCAGCAGCTCGGAAAATTACGAGCAGTACTTC. Amino acids: CASSSENYEQYF.

This rearrangement joins TRBV11-1 to TRBJ2-1, with 7 positions matching TRBD2. The CDR3 length is 12 residues. Trimming at V came to 4 bases and at J to 9 bases, leaving 3 bases not matched to a gene. From germline, CDR1 is SGHAT and CDR2 FQDESV (reference sequence). The CDR3 loop is CASSSGGGEQFF. CDR3 nucleotide sequence: TGTGCCAGCAGCTCCGGCGGGGGTGAGCAGTTCTTC.

This chain joins TRBV27 and TRBJ2-7; D perhaps matches TRBD1 (5 bases). The CDR3 is made up of 14 amino acids. Trimming removed 4 bases at V and 5 bases at J, with 15 bases between. The V gene's germline CDR1 is MNHEY and CDR2 SMNVEV (reference sequence). In DNA, the CDR3 is TGTGCCAGCAGTTCTCCGGGCCAGGGCGACGAGCAGTACTTC. As protein: CASSSPGQGDEQYF.

The chain has TRBV5-1 and TRBJ1-3; possibly TRBD1 for D (6 bases). The CDR3 is 15 amino acids. Trimming took 2 bases from V and 2 from J, leaving 11 bases between them. Germline-derived CDR1 and CDR2 are SGHRS and YFSETQ. DNA of the CDR3: TGCGCCAGCAGCTTTAGGGGGGAAGCTGGAAACACCATATATTTT. Its protein product is CASSFRGEAGNTIYF.

This sequence joins TRBV27 and TRBJ2-3; 7 bases fit TRBD2. The V segment lost 6 bases and the J segment 6 bases; nucleotides outside the gene matches: 9. CDR3 size: 14 residues. The germline gives CDR1 MNHEY, CDR2 SMNVEV (reference sequence). Here the CDR3 reads CASSYRPGGDTQYF. The CDR3 DNA sequence: TGTGCCAGCAGCTATCGACCCGGGGGGGATACGCAGTATTTT.

This clone was counted only a few times. The rearrangement uses TRBV27 and TRBJ1-5, with 9 bases that match TRBD1. V shed 5 bases, J shed 8 bases, and the junction held 7 bases outside the gene matches. Germline-derived CDR1 and CDR2 are MNHEY and SMNVEV (reference sequence). The CDR3 sequence is 14 residues long. CDR3 sequence: CASSPRTGEKPQHF. The DNA for the CDR3 is TGTGCCAGCAGTCCTCGGACAGGGGAGAAGCCCCAGCATTTT.